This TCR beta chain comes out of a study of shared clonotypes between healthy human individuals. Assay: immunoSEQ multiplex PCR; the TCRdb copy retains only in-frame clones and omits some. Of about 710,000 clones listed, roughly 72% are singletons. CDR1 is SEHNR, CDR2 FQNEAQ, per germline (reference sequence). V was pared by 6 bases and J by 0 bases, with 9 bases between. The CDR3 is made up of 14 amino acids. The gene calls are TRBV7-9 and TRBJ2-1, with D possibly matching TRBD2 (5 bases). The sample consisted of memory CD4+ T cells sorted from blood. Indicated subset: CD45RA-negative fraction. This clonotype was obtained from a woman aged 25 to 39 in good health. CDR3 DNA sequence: TGTGCCAGCAGGCGAGGGAGCTCCTACAATGAGCAGTTCTTC. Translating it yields CASRRGSSYNEQFF. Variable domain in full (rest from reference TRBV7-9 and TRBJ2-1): DTGVSQNPRHKITKRGQNVTFRCDPISEHNRLYWYRQTLGQGPEFLTYFQNEAQLEKSRLLSDRFSAERPKGSFSTLEIQRTEQGDSAMYLCASRRGSSYNEQFFGPGTRLTVL.